Below, 6 T cell receptor beta chains from the same sample are listed, as sequenced in a study of cytotoxic CD8 clonotypes in ibrutinib-treated CLL. Data came from immunoSEQ multiplex PCR; TCRdb stores just in-frame clones and leaves some out. The data show 70,000 to 85,000 clones, with around 82% seen just once and 7.5% to 9.5% held by the top ten. Sequenced here: PBMCs, sampled at disease progression, from a patient treated with ibrutinib. These receptor sequences come from a human donor with chronic lymphocytic leukemia.

This clone was found once. V is TRBV25-1 and J is TRBJ2-5, with 10 bases matching TRBD2. With 1 base clipped from V and 4 bases from J, the junction kept 6 bases outside the gene matches. Looked up from germline, CDR1 is MGHDK and CDR2 is SYGVNS. There are 16 residues in the CDR3. The CDR3 is CASSELLGTSAETQYF. The CDR3 DNA is TGTGCCAGCAGTGAATTACTAGGGACTAGCGCAGAGACCCAGTACTTC.

This chain uses TRBV27 with TRBJ2-7; D gene unclear. CDR3 length: 15 amino acids. Germline CDR1 is MNHEY and CDR2 is SMNVEV (reference sequence). V was cut by 6 bases and J by 3 bases, with 18 bases left in between. In DNA, the CDR3 is TGTGCCAGCAGCCTGGGCCCGGACCCTTACTACGAGCAGTACTTC. Translated: CASSLGPDPYYEQYF.

This clone was recorded many times. V is TRBV18 and J is TRBJ1-6; 9 nucleotides line up with TRBD1. This CDR3 comprises 14 residues. J gave up 7 bases and V 5 bases, and 3 bases lay outside the gene matches. Germline V gene lookup returns CDR1 KGHSH and CDR2 LQKENI. CDR3 loop: CASSRDRVNSPLHF. CDR3 DNA: TGTGCCAGCTCAAGGGACAGGGTAAATTCACCCCTCCACTTT.

The sample holds one count of this clone. The chain is built from TRBV18 and TRBJ1-1; D may be TRBD1 (6 bases). Between the trimmed V and J ends, which lost 2 bases and 5 bases, there was a span of 15 bases. This CDR3 has 15 amino acids. Germline V gene sequence: CDR1 KGHSH, CDR2 LQKENI. Here the CDR3 reads CASSPRGRGGTEAFF. DNA for the CDR3: TGTGCCAGCTCACCAAGGGGCAGGGGTGGGACTGAAGCTTTCTTT.

Regarding this clone: At one end, the junction sequence differs from germline, possibly due to a read error. V gene TRBV27 combines with J gene TRBJ2-7, with D maybe TRBD2 (7 bases). This CDR3 region has 13 residues. Germline lookup yields CDR1 MNHEY and CDR2 SMNVEV (reference sequence). The CDR3 sequence is CASSLSRGGKSDF. In DNA, the CDR3 is TGTGCCAGCAGTTTATCAAGGGGGGGCAAATCAGACTTC.

The sample holds a few counts of this clone. Distinct nucleotide sequences in the sample also encode this CDR3. The V call is TRBV5-1, the J call TRBJ1-4; 8 bases are a match to TRBD1. After removal of 0 bases from V and 7 bases from J, the junction contained 2 bases not matched to a gene. Germline V gives CDR1 SGHRS, CDR2 YFSETQ. The CDR3 extends over 14 amino acids. The CDR3 spells CASSLGQGFEKLFF. In nucleotides, the CDR3 is TGCGCCAGCAGCTTGGGACAGGGGTTTGAAAAACTGTTTTTT.